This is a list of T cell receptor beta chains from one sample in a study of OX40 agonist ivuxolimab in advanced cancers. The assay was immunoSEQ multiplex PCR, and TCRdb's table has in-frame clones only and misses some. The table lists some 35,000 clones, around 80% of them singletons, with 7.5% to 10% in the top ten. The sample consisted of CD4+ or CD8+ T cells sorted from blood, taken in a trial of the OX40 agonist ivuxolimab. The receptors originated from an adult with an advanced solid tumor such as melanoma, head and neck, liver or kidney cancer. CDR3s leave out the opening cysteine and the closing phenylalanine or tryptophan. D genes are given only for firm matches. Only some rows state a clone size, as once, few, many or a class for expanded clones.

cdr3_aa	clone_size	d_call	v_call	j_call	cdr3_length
AWRGGQGSNQPQH	once	TRBD1	TRBV30	TRBJ1-5	13
ASSPGQGYYEQY	.	TRBD1	TRBV2	.	12
ASSDRRRGRPNEQF	.	.	TRBV5-4	TRBJ2-1	14
ATQGGDNYGYT	.	.	TRBV6-1	TRBJ1-2	11
AISESGWNEQY	.	.	TRBV10-3	TRBJ2-7	11
ASSSVSSYEQY	.	.	TRBV7-8	TRBJ2-7	11
ASSLGATGELF	.	.	TRBV11-2	TRBJ2-2	11
ASSVPGGLSYGYT	.	.	TRBV4-1	TRBJ1-2	13
AWSGSGTGGWETQY	.	TRBD1	TRBV30	TRBJ2-5	14
ASRRVPRENEKLF	.	.	TRBV6-5	TRBJ1-4	13
ASSLVGGSGETQY	few	TRBD2	TRBV5-1	TRBJ2-5	13
ASSTGRGNTIY	.	.	TRBV19	TRBJ1-3	11
ASSESRDRGTYEQY	few	.	TRBV2	TRBJ2-7	14
ASSFPGGAETQY	once	.	TRBV7-2	TRBJ2-5	12
ASSLGGLSSYNEQF	.	.	TRBV5-4	TRBJ2-1	14
ASSLNPRTVKETQY	once	.	TRBV5-1	TRBJ2-5	14
ASTRGGSYNEQF	.	.	TRBV9	TRBJ2-1	12
ASRDWQKETQY	once	.	TRBV2	TRBJ2-5	11
ASSPGTSGGETQY	once	TRBD2	TRBV19	TRBJ2-5	13
ASKKGQGRYEQY	.	TRBD1	TRBV6-5	.	12
ASRPGKGNYEQY	.	.	TRBV2	TRBJ2-7	12
ASSSREGARGYT	.	TRBD1	TRBV7-9	TRBJ1-2	12
ASSLGGGIGAKNIQY	.	.	TRBV5-1	TRBJ2-4	15
ASSPGAGGDTQY	once	TRBD2	TRBV7-2	TRBJ2-3	12
ASSLVAGANYGYT	.	.	TRBV5-1	TRBJ1-2	13
ASSRSALNSPLH	.	.	TRBV27	TRBJ1-6	12
ASSQDGAGLSGNTIY	.	.	TRBV4-1	TRBJ1-3	15
ASSLLTGLAGGANEQF	.	TRBD2	TRBV7-3	TRBJ2-1	16
ASSPEQETQY	.	.	TRBV4-1	TRBJ2-5	10
ASSENRANTGELF	.	.	TRBV10-1	TRBJ2-2	13
ASSAQPYISEQY	.	.	TRBV7-2	TRBJ2-7	12
ASSPRWGEQY	.	.	TRBV27	TRBJ2-7	10
ASSPNRGQGANEQY	.	TRBD1	TRBV18	TRBJ2-7	14
ASSLTGAQY	.	TRBD1	TRBV7-8	TRBJ2-5	9
ASSFPKVGVTPDTQY	once	.	TRBV5-6	TRBJ2-3	15
ASSLEGRNYGYT	.	.	TRBV7-8	TRBJ1-2	12
ASSLGTSGRRGGELF	.	TRBD2	TRBV7-2	TRBJ2-2	15
ASSLEGGGQPQH	.	.	TRBV7-3	TRBJ1-5	12
ASSLKYGTGSYEQY	.	TRBD1	TRBV7-8	TRBJ2-7	14
ASSTQGEKLF	.	.	TRBV19	TRBJ1-4	10
ASSNYRNEQF	.	.	TRBV2	TRBJ2-1	10
ASRSVAGVHNEQF	.	TRBD2	TRBV11-2	TRBJ2-1	13